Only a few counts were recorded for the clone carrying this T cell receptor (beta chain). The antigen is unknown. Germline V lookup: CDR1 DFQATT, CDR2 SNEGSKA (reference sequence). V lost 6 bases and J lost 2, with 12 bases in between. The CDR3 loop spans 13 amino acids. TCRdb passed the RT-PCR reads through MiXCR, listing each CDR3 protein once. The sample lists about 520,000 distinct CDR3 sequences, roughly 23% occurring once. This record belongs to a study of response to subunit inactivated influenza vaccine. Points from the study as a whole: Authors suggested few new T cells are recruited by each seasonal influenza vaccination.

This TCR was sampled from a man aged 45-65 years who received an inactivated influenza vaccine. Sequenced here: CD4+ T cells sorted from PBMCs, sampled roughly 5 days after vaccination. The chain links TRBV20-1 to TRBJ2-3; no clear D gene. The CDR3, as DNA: TGCAGTGCCTCGCGGTCTTACACAGATACGCAGTATTTT. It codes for CSASRSYTDTQYF.